This T cell receptor beta chain was sequenced for a study of blood T cells in healthy people across ages. Together with a sample-barcoded 5' primer, a J-beta primer mix was included in a second PCR lasting roughly 6 to 12 cycles. Using its own MiXCR run on the 5' RACE reads, TCRdb lists one record per CDR3 protein. The data show around 790,000 distinct CDR3 sequences, roughly 44% seen once. The CDR3 spans 15 residues. Trimming pared 2 bases from V and 10 bases from J, leaving 18 bases between. CDR1 and CDR2 from the germline V gene are KGHSH and LQKENI. This TCR was recovered from a man in his 60s in good health. The chain has TRBV18 and TRBJ2-1; the D gene is possibly TRBD2 (5 bases). The sample consisted of blood. The DNA for the CDR3 is TGTGCCAGCTCACCATTCGGGGTCAGCCTCGGAGAGCAGTTCTTC. Residues: CASSPFGVSLGEQFF.